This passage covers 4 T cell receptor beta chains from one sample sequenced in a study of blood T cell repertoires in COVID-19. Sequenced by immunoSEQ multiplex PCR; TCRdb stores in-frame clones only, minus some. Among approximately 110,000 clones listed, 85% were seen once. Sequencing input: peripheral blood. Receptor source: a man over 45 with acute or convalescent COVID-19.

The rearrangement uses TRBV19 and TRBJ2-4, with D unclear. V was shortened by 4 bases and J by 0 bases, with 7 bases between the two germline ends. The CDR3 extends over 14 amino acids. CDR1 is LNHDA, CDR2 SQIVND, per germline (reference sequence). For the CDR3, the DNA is TGTGCCAGTAGTACCCCCTTAGCCAAAAACATTCAGTACTTC. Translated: CASSTPLAKNIQYF.

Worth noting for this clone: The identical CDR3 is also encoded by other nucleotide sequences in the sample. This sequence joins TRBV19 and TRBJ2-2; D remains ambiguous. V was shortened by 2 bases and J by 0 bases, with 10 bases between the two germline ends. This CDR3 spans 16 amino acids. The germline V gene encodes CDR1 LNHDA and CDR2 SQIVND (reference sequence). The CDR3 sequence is CASSIRQQPNTGELFF. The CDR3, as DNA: TGTGCCAGTAGTATAAGGCAACAGCCGAACACCGGGGAGCTGTTTTTT. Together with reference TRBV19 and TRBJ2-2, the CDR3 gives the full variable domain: DGGITQSPKYLFRKEGQNVTLSCEQNLNHDAMYWYRQDPGQGLRLIYYSQIVNDFQKGDIAEGYSVSREKKESFPLTVTSAQKNPTAFYLCASSIRQQPNTGELFFGEGSRLTVL.

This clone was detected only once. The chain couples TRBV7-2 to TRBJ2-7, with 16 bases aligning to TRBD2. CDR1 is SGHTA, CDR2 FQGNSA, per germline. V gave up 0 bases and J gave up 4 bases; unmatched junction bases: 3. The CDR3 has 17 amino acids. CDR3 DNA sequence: TGTGCCAGCAGCTTAGCGCTGGGACTAGCGGGAGGGTACGAGCAGTACTTC. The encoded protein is CASSLALGLAGGYEQYF.

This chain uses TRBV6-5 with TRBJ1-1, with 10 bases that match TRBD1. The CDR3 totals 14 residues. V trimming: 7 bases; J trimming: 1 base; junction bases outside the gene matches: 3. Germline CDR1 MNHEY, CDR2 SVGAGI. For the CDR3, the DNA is TGTGCCAGCACCAGGGACAGGGGGAACACTGAAGCTTTCTTT. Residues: CASTRDRGNTEAFF.